This record concerns one T cell receptor (beta chain) sequence. Its target is unknown. CDR1 and CDR2 (germline): PRHDT, FYEKMQ (reference sequence). This CDR3 spans 14 amino acids. Trimming took off 5 bases at V and 1 base at J, with 11 bases between the two ends. This specimen belongs to a study of T cell responses to AZD1222 COVID-19 vaccine. General study points: The number of AZD1222 recipients seropositive at baseline was only five to seven. The CD4 TCRs associated with vaccination extended across spike and predominated at 160-218 and 743-854.

Sequenced by immunoSEQ multiplex PCR; TCRdb stores in-frame clones only, minus some. The sample records 45,000 or so clones, roughly 90% being singletons. The receptor comes from an adult who received the AZD1222 COVID-19 vaccine. Sequencing used peripheral blood, obtained 28 days after the second AZD1222 dose. V usage is TRBV13 and J usage is TRBJ1-1, with a possible D match to TRBD1 (6 bases). CDR3 DNA sequence: TGTGCCAGCAGCATAACAGGGCCGAACACTGAAGCTTTCTTT. This encodes CASSITGPNTEAFF. Looking up the rest from reference TRBV13 and TRBJ1-1 gives the full variable domain: AAGVIQSPRHLIKEKRETATLKCYPIPRHDTVYWYQQGPGQDPQFLISFYEKMQSDKGSIPDRFSAQQFSDYHSELNMSSLELGDSALYFCASSITGPNTEAFFGQGTRLTVV.